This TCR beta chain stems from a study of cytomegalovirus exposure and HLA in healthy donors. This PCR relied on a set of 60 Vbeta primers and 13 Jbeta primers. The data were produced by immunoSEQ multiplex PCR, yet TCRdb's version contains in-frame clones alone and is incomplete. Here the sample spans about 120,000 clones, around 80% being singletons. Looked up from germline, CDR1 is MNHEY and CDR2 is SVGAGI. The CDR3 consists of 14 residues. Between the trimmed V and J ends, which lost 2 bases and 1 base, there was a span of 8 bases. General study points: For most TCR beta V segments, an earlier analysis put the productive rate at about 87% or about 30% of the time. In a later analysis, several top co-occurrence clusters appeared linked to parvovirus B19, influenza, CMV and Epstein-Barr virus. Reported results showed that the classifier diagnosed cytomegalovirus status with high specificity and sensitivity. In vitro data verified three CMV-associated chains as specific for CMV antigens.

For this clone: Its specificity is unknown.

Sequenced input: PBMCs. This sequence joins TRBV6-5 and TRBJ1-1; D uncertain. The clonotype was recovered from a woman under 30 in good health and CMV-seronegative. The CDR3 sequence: CASSYAQANTEAFF. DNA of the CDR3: TGTGCCAGCAGTTACGCTCAGGCGAACACTGAAGCTTTCTTT.